Each of the 9 T cell receptor beta chains below was sequenced from the same sample in a study of blood T cell repertoires in COVID-19. Repertoires were generated with immunoSEQ multiplex PCR, while TCRdb's copy carries only in-frame clones and drops some. The table records over 150,000 clones, 84% of them present only once. The sequencing sample was made of peripheral blood. Receptors originate from a human donor in a cohort sampled during active COVID-19.

V gene TRBV3-1 (or the pseudogene TRBV3-2) combines with J gene TRBJ2-2; TRBD1 matches at 7 bases. Germline V lookup: CDR1 LGHDT, CDR2 YNNKEL (reference sequence). The CDR3 is made up of 14 amino acids. With V trimmed by 4 bases and J by 7 bases, 6 bases remained unmatched. The CDR3 loop is CASSPTQGNGELFF. The CDR3 DNA is TGTGCCAGCAGCCCGACACAGGGGAACGGGGAGCTGTTTTTT.

The rearrangement links TRBV30 to TRBJ1-5, with 8 bases lining up with TRBD1. This CDR3 has 13 residues. The V gene end was trimmed by 5 bases and the J gene end by 6 bases; junction bases not matched to a gene: 6. Germline assignment: CDR1 GTSNPN and CDR2 SVGIG (reference sequence). The DNA of the CDR3 is TGTGCCTGGGGCGGACAGGGCGGTCAGCCCCAGCATTTT. Translating gives CAWGGQGGQPQHF.

The chain recombines TRBV20-1 with TRBJ2-1; TRBD1 is a possible D gene (6 bases). CDR3 size: 10 residues. Germline assignment: CDR1 DFQATT and CDR2 SNEGSKA (reference sequence). V shed 6 bases and J shed 10 bases, with 10 bases lying between them. This CDR3 is CSAEDREQFF. The CDR3 bases are TGCAGTGCGGAAGACAGGGAGCAGTTCTTC.

The chain joins TRBV2 to TRBJ1-5; TRBD1 might be the D (6 bases). The CDR3 runs 13 residues. The germline gives CDR1 SNHLY, CDR2 FYNNEI. V was clipped by 5 bases and J by 5 bases, with 10 bases between them. This CDR3 reads CASSQGMYQPQHF. Written as DNA, the CDR3 is TGTGCCAGCAGTCAGGGGATGTATCAGCCCCAGCATTTT.

The J gene is TRBJ1-2, the V gene TRBV7-9, with D hard to call. The CDR3 length is 13 residues. Trimming stripped 0 bases from V and 5 bases from J, with 7 bases between. CDR1 and CDR2 (germline): SEHNR, FQNEAQ (reference sequence). The CDR3 nucleotides are TGTGCCAGCAGCTTAGCGACTCGGTATGGCTACACCTTC. Translating it yields CASSLATRYGYTF.

This chain connects TRBV11-2 to TRBJ1-6; D gene unclear. Germline V gene lookup returns CDR1 SGHAT and CDR2 FQNNGV. The CDR3 is made up of 14 amino acids. Trimming removed 5 bases at V and 6 bases at J, with 11 bases between. The CDR3 is CASSPQASNSPLHF. CDR3 sequence (DNA): TGTGCCAGCAGCCCCCAGGCGAGTAATTCACCCCTCCACTTT.

The CDR3 DNA reads as TGTGCCAGCAGTCCTCCGGGAGGAATAGGCAACACCATATATTTT. It specifies CASSPPGGIGNTIYF. This rearrangement joins TRBV28 to TRBJ1-3; D is unresolved. The ends were cut back, 5 bases at V and 7 bases at J, with 18 bases in the middle. This CDR3 spans 15 amino acids. Germline V gene lookup returns CDR1 MDHEN and CDR2 SYDVKM.

V is TRBV14 and J is TRBJ2-7; tentatively, D is TRBD2 (6 bases). CDR3 length: 16 residues. The germline V gene encodes CDR1 SGHDN and CDR2 FVKESK. V lost 0 bases and J lost 3, with 15 bases in between. The CDR3 is CASSQDLGGTLYEQYF. The CDR3 DNA reads TGTGCCAGCAGCCAAGATCTTGGGGGGACGCTCTACGAGCAGTACTTC.

This chain links TRBV27 with TRBJ2-7, with TRBD1 as a possible D gene (5 bases). The germline V gene encodes CDR1 MNHEY and CDR2 SMNVEV (reference sequence). The CDR3 consists of 14 residues. Trimming left V 2 bases short and J 7 bases short, with 15 bases between. The CDR3 here is CASSLTGLIGEQYF. The DNA of the CDR3 is TGTGCCAGCAGTTTAACAGGCCTGATAGGGGAGCAGTACTTC.